The 15 T cell receptor beta chains below come from one sample, sequenced in a study of T-cell memory formation after mild COVID-19. TCRdb reprocessed the 5' RACE reads via MiXCR and lists one record per CDR3 protein. The table includes 250,000 or so distinct CDR3 sequences, approximately 10% detected once. The material sequenced was PBMCs or a T cell subset sorted from them (not recorded which). The source of these receptors is a man between 18 and 35 years old who had mild COVID-19 (a few samples of this study predate the infection). Cell type and time point are not known.

The chain is built from TRBV27 and TRBJ2-3, with 8 bases matching TRBD2. The CDR3 runs 18 residues. The V and J ends lost 1 base and 3 bases, in that order; junction bases with no gene match: 12. Germline loops: CDR1 MNHEY, CDR2 SMNVEV (reference sequence). CDR3 coding DNA: TGTGCCAGCAGTTTATTGGCAACGGGAGGGTATATGACAGATACGCAGTATTTT. Translation gives CASSLLATGGYMTDTQYF.

The rearrangement links TRBV24-1 to TRBJ2-6; TRBD1 matches at 7 bases. Germline V lookup: CDR1 KGHDR, CDR2 SFDVKD. This CDR3 region has 17 residues. The ends lost 3 bases at V and 2 bases at J; junction bases unmatched: 6. DNA for the CDR3: TGTGCCACCAGTGATCCGACCGGGACAGCTGGGGCCAACGTCCTGACTTTC. Translated, it gives CATSDPTGTAGANVLTF.

The sample holds a few counts of this clonotype. The chain is built from TRBV7-2 and TRBJ1-2; 7 bases map to TRBD1. With V trimmed by 4 bases and J by 2 bases, 4 bases remained unmatched. Per the germline V gene, CDR1 is SGHTA and CDR2 is FQGNSA. There are 14 residues in the CDR3. CDR3 loop: CASSSLGQNYGYTF. DNA for the CDR3: TGTGCCAGCAGCTCTCTGGGACAGAACTATGGCTACACCTTC.

The chain couples TRBV5-6 to TRBJ1-1, with D possibly being TRBD1 (6 bases). Trimming pared 0 bases from V and 5 bases from J, leaving 14 bases between. From germline, CDR1 is SGHDT and CDR2 YYEEEE. CDR3 length equals 15 residues. CDR3 sequence (DNA): TGTGCCAGCAGCTTGGTTTCAGCAGGGGAAACTGAAGCTTTCTTT. Its protein is CASSLVSAGETEAFF.

This clonotype showed up just a few times. This chain uses TRBV5-5 with TRBJ1-2; TRBD1 might be the D (6 bases). V was shortened by 0 bases and J by 7 bases, with 19 bases between the two germline ends. CDR1 SGHKS and CDR2 YYEKEE come from the germline V gene (reference sequence). This CDR3 is built from 16 residues. The CDR3 loop is CASSLEGGLSPGGYTF. The CDR3 nucleotides are TGTGCCAGCAGCTTGGAAGGGGGGCTTTCCCCCGGTGGCTACACCTTC.

This clonotype was seen a few times. The chain carries TRBV5-5 and TRBJ2-7, with D possibly matching TRBD1 (6 bases). Germline V gene lookup returns CDR1 SGHKS and CDR2 YYEKEE (reference sequence). CDR3 size: 13 residues. V was clipped by 4 bases and J by 6 bases, with 14 bases between them. The CDR3 spells CASSPTTGGEQYV. In nucleotides, the CDR3 is TGTGCCAGCAGCCCAACGACAGGCGGCGAGCAGTACGTC.

This clonotype was seen ten or more times. The J gene is TRBJ1-1, the V gene TRBV7-3; possibly TRBD1 for D (6 bases). There are 13 residues in the CDR3. The V end lost 10 bases, the J end lost 1 base, and 13 bases lay between the germline ends. Germline-derived CDR1 and CDR2 are SGHTA and FQGTGA. CDR3 region: CATARTANTEAFF. The CDR3 DNA follows: TGTGCCACCGCCCGGACAGCGAACACTGAAGCTTTCTTT.

The V and J genes are TRBV4-2 and TRBJ2-3; TRBD1 matches 7 bases. Germline loops: CDR1 LGHNA, CDR2 YNFKEQ. The J segment lost 3 bases and the V segment lost 3 bases, leaving 9 bases of the junction unmatched. CDR3 length: 16 residues. Written as DNA, the CDR3 is TGTGCCAGCAGCCAGAGGCCGGGACAGTCGACAGATACGCAGTATTTT. This translates into CASSQRPGQSTDTQYF.

This clonotype occurred a few times. This chain links TRBV7-3 with TRBJ2-4, with 12 bases matching TRBD2. The germline V gene encodes CDR1 SGHTA and CDR2 FQGTGA. The V and J ends lost 5 bases and 2 bases, in that order; junction bases with no gene match: 4. The CDR3 totals 16 residues. The CDR3 protein is CASSRTSGGSKNIQYF. DNA of the CDR3: TGTGCCAGCAGCCGTACTAGCGGGGGGTCCAAAAACATTCAGTACTTC. Drawing the rest from reference TRBV7-3 and TRBJ2-4, the complete variable domain is GAGVSQTPSNKVTEKGKYVELRCDPISGHTALYWYRQSLGQGPEFLIYFQGTGAADDSGLPNDRFFAVRPEGSVSTLKIQRTERGDSAVYLCASSRTSGGSKNIQYFGAGTRLSVL.

Only a few counts were recorded for this clonotype. The rearrangement uses TRBV24-1 and TRBJ1-1; D is unclear. Trimming shortened V by 2 bases and J by 2 bases, and 11 bases separated the two germline ends. Germline values: CDR1 KGHDR, CDR2 SFDVKD. CDR3 length: 15 amino acids. CDR3 amino acids: CATSDSATLNTEAFF. The CDR3 DNA follows: TGTGCCACCAGTGATTCGGCCACATTAAACACTGAAGCTTTCTTT.

The sample holds a few counts of this clonotype. This sequence joins TRBV2 and TRBJ2-1, with 11 bases identical to TRBD2. Unmatched junction bases numbered 4, after V lost 2 bases and J lost 7 bases. Germline CDR1 is SNHLY and CDR2 is FYNNEI. This CDR3 spans 15 amino acids. DNA for the CDR3: TGTGCCAGCAGTGAACGTAGCGGGGGGGCGAATGAGCAGTTCTTC. Translated, it gives CASSERSGGANEQFF.

This clonotype has only a few counts. This chain uses TRBV3-1 with TRBJ2-5; 7 nucleotides agree with TRBD2. J lost 2 bases, V lost 4 bases, and 7 bases had no gene match. The CDR3 length is 15 residues. CDR1 and CDR2 from the germline V gene are LGHDT and YNNKEL (reference sequence). The CDR3 sequence: CASSRNLAVQETQYF. CDR3 bases: TGTGCCAGCAGCCGAAACCTAGCGGTGCAAGAGACCCAGTACTTC.

The chain carries TRBV5-1 and TRBJ2-1; D not resolved. The CDR3 consists of 15 residues. Between the trimmed V and J ends, which lost 1 base and 3 bases, there was a span of 11 bases. Germline assignment: CDR1 SGHRS and CDR2 YFSETQ. CDR3 protein: CASSLSLRVYNEQFF. The CDR3 DNA reads as TGCGCCAGCAGCTTGAGTTTAAGGGTCTACAATGAGCAGTTCTTC.

This sequence joins TRBV4-3 and TRBJ1-2; D is unresolved. Trimming took off 0 bases at V and 4 bases at J, with 9 bases between the two ends. CDR3 length: 14 residues. Germline V CDR1 and CDR2: LGHNA, YSLEER. CDR3 coding DNA: TGCGCCAGCAGCCAAGACGGCGGGAGCTATGGCTACACCTTC. Translating it yields CASSQDGGSYGYTF.

This clonotype was seen a few times. The chain combines TRBV4-1 with TRBJ2-3, with D tentatively TRBD2 (6 bases). V was cut by 4 bases and J by 4 bases, with 12 bases left in between. The CDR3 spans 14 residues. Germline values: CDR1 MGHRA, CDR2 YSYEKL. The CDR3 protein is CASSLGDSADTQYF. As DNA, the CDR3 is TGCGCCAGCAGCCTCGGGGACTCCGCAGATACGCAGTATTTT.